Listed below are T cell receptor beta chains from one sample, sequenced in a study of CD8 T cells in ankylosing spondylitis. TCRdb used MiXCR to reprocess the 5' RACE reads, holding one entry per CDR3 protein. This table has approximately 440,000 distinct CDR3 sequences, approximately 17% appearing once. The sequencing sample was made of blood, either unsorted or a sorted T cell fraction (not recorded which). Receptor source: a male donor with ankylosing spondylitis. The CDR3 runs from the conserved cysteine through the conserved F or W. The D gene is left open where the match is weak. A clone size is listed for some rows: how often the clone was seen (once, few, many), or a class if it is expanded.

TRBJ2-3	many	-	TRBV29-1	CSVRPASTDTQYF	TGCAGCGTTCGACCGGCTAGCACAGATACGCAGTATTTT
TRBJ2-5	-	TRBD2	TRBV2	CARGLAGGRQETQYF	TGTGCCAGGGGACTAGCGGGGGGCCGCCAAGAGACCCAGTACTTC
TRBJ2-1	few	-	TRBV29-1	CSVVGVNREQFF	TGCAGCGTTGTAGGGGTAAATAGAGAGCAGTTCTTC
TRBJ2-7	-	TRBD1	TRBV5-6	CASSQGTGVYEQYF	TGTGCCAGCAGCCAAGGGACAGGGGTGTACGAGCAGTACTTC
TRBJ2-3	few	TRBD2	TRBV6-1	CASSLSGGEVDTQYF	TGTGCCAGCAGCCTTAGCGGGGGCGAGGTAGATACGCAGTATTTT
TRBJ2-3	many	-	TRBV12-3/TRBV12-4	CASSLAQASDTQYF	TGTGCCAGCAGTTTGGCTCAGGCCTCCGATACGCAGTATTTT
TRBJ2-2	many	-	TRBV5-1	CASSLEGITGELFF	TGCGCCAGCAGCTTGGAGGGAATTACCGGGGAGCTGTTTTTT
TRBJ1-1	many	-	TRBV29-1	CSVARDREAFF	TGCAGCGTTGCCCGGGACCGTGAAGCTTTCTTT
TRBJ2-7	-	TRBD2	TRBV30	CAWRGAGRTYEQYF	TGTGCCTGGAGGGGAGCGGGAAGAACCTACGAGCAGTACTTC
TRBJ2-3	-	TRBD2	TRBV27	CASSLSQTSGRNTQYF	TGTGCCAGCAGTTTATCTCAGACTAGCGGGAGAAATACGCAGTATTTT
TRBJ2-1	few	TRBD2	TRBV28	CASSWASGNAEQFF	TGTGCCAGCAGTTGGGCTAGCGGGAACGCTGAGCAGTTCTTC
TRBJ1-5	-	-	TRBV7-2	CASSLGIGNQPQHF	TGTGCCAGCAGCTTAGGGATAGGAAATCAGCCCCAGCATTTT
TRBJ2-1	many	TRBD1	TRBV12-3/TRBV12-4	CASSTQGIGNEQFF	TGTGCCAGCAGTACACAGGGGATAGGCAATGAGCAGTTCTTC
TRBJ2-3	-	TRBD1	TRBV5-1	CASSLDAQGADTQYF	TGCGCCAGCAGCTTGGATGCCCAGGGGGCAGATACGCAGTATTTT
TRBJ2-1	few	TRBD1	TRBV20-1	CSARGDRGVGNEQFF	TGCAGTGCTAGAGGGGACAGGGGTGTTGGCAATGAGCAGTTCTTC
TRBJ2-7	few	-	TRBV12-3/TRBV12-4	CASSQDREQYF	TGTGCCAGCAGCCAAGACAGAGAGCAGTACTTC
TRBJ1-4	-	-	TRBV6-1	CASRPPIGQTNEKLFF	TGTGCCAGCAGGCCTCCCATCGGACAGACTAATGAAAAACTGTTTTTT
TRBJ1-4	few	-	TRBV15	CATSSKISAPNEKLFF	TGTGCCACCAGCAGTAAGATCTCCGCGCCTAATGAAAAACTGTTTTTT
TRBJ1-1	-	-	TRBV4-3	CASSQDPPRHENTEAFF	TGCGCCAGCAGCCAAGATCCCCCCCGGCACGAGAACACTGAAGCTTTCTTT
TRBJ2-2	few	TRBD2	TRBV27	CASSTLAGTFTGELFF	TGTGCCAGCAGCACACTAGCGGGGACGTTCACCGGGGAGCTGTTTTTT
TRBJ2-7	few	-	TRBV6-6	CASTSAGAEQYF	TGTGCCAGCACTTCCGCGGGGGCCGAGCAGTACTTC
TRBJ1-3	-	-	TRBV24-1	CATSDPPGTASGNTIYF	TGTGCCACCAGTGATCCGCCCGGGACGGCCTCTGGAAACACCATATATTTT
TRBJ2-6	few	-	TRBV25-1	CASSVGGASGANVLTF	TGTGCCAGCAGTGTTGGAGGTGCCTCTGGGGCCAACGTCCTGACTTTC
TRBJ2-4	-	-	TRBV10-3	CAISTGIEGAKNIQYF	TGTGCCATCAGTACAGGGATTGAAGGAGCCAAAAACATTCAGTACTTC
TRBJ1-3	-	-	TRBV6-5	CASSYARTGFVGNTIYF	TGTGCCAGCAGCTACGCCCGTACAGGGTTCGTTGGAAACACCATATATTTT
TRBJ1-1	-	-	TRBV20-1	CSALGSPIAEAFF	TGCAGTGCACTGGGCTCCCCTATCGCTGAAGCTTTCTTT
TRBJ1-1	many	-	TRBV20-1	CSALRGGTEAFF	TGCAGTGCTCTGAGAGGGGGCACTGAAGCTTTCTTT
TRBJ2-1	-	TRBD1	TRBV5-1	CASSFGQGPNEQFF	TGCGCCAGCAGCTTCGGACAGGGCCCCAATGAGCAGTTCTTC
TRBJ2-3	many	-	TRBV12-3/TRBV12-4	CASSFDRSTDTQYF	TGTGCCAGCAGTTTCGACAGAAGCACAGATACGCAGTATTTT
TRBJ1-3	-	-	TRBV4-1	CASSQDSQGNTIYF	TGCGCCAGCAGCCAAGACTCCCAGGGAAACACCATATATTTT
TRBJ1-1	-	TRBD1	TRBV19	CASSIDRGRRAFF	TGTGCCAGTAGTATCGACAGGGGTCGTAGAGCTTTCTTT
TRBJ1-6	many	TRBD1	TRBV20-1	CSARGTGENSPLHF	TGCAGTGCTAGGGGGACAGGAGAAAATTCACCCCTCCACTTT
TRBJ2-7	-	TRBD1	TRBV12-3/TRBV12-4	CASSSYKTGSRDEQYF	TGTGCCAGCAGTTCCTACAAGACAGGGAGTAGAGACGAGCAGTACTTC
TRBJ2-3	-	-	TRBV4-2	CASSQESGGSSTDTQYF	TGTGCCAGCAGCCAAGAGTCCGGCGGGTCAAGCACAGATACGCAGTATTTT
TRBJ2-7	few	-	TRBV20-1	CSAREDFSSYEQYF	TGCAGTGCTAGAGAGGACTTCAGCTCCTACGAGCAGTACTTC
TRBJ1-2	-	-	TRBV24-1	CATSVLRTGGLGVANYGYTF	TGTGCCACCAGTGTCCTACGAACCGGGGGGCTAGGGGTAGCTAACTATGGCTACACCTTC
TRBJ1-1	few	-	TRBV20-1	CSARVEVGRGEAFF	TGCAGTGCTAGAGTCGAGGTGGGTCGGGGCGAAGCTTTCTTT
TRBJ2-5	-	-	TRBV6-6	CASGRGARETQYF	TGTGCCAGCGGAAGGGGCGCACGGGAGACCCAGTACTTC
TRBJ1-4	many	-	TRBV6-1	CASSPKQGSEKLFF	TGTGCCAGCAGCCCTAAACAGGGTAGCGAAAAACTGTTTTTT
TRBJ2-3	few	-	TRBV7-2	CASSLPGRDTQYF	TGTGCCAGCAGCCTCCCCGGGAGAGATACGCAGTATTTT
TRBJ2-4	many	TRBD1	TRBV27	CASSDRGRNIQYF	TGTGCCAGCAGCGACAGGGGGAGAAACATTCAGTACTTC
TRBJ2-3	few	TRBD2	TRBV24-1	CATSDPSGSLNTQYF	TGTGCCACCAGTGACCCCAGCGGGAGTCTGAATACGCAGTATTTT
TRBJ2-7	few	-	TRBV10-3	CAISEWVIDEQYF	TGTGCCATCAGTGAGTGGGTTATTGACGAGCAGTACTTC